These 26 T cell receptor beta chains originate from one sample sequenced in a study of blood T cells in healthy people across ages (dated by TCRdb to between 2014 and 2017). Libraries were built with 5' RACE. The data were produced on an Illumina HiSeq 2500. The second PCR ran for roughly 7 to 11 cycles and used a J-beta primer mix along with a sample-barcoded 5' primer. In-frame beta chains were kept once TCRdb had trimmed the public reads at Q25 with fastp and called clones with MiXCR. When rows share a CDR3 protein, they turn into one entry using the most common DNA and genes. The sample has fewer than 900,000 distinct CDR3 sequences on record, around 45% of them singletons. 30% to 40% of the sample is taken by the ten largest. Sequenced material: blood. The receptors stem from a woman aged 55-75 years in good health.

The chain combines TRBV10-3 with TRBJ1-5; D may be TRBD1 (6 bases). CDR1 is ENHRY and CDR2 is SYGVKD in the germline V gene. The ends were cut back, 10 bases at V and 3 bases at J, with 13 bases in the middle. The CDR3 is made up of 13 amino acids. This chain's CDR3 is CATEGGDNQPQHF. The CDR3 DNA follows: TGTGCCACCGAGGGGGGGGACAATCAGCCCCAGCATTTT.

J is TRBJ1-1 and V is TRBV11-3, with a weak D call TRBD1 (5 bases). Germline assignment: CDR1 SGHNT and CDR2 YENEEA. The CDR3 extends over 17 amino acids. V shed 2 bases and J shed 1 base, with 17 bases lying between them. The CDR3 DNA is TGTGCCAGCAGCTTAACGGCCGGGGCCGGAAAGAACACTGAAGCTTTCTTT. This encodes CASSLTAGAGKNTEAFF.

This clonotype was found many times. The chain joins TRBV20-1 to TRBJ1-1; 8 bases are a match to TRBD1. With V trimmed by 0 bases and J by 5 bases, 2 bases remained unmatched. Germline V CDR1 and CDR2: DFQATT, SNEGSKA (reference sequence). CDR3 length: 13 residues. CDR3 residues: CSARERTGTEAFF. The CDR3 bases are TGCAGTGCTAGAGAACGGACAGGGACTGAAGCTTTCTTT.

This sequence joins TRBV21-1 and TRBJ2-5; the tabulated D call, TRBD1, remains unverified against the DNA. TRBV21-1 is a known pseudogene. This CDR3 is 15 amino acids long. The CDR3 sequence is CASIRTGRTKETQYF. In DNA, the CDR3 is TGTGCCAGCATTCGGACAGGGAGGACCAAAGAGACCCAGTACTTC.

The genes are TRBV12-3 or TRBV12-4 and TRBJ1-5; D not certain. The CDR3 contains 18 residues. Trimming pared 2 bases from V and 4 bases from J, leaving 21 bases between. The CDR3 here is CASSLRWGNEGGNQPQHF. The CDR3, as DNA: TGTGCCAGCAGTTTAAGGTGGGGTAACGAGGGAGGGAATCAGCCCCAGCATTTT.

This clonotype came up a few times. The V gene is TRBV20-1, the J gene TRBJ2-7, with 12 bases fitting TRBD2. In germline, CDR1 is DFQATT, CDR2 SNEGSKA (reference sequence). The CDR3 totals 16 residues. The J segment lost 2 bases and the V segment lost 0 bases, leaving 5 bases of the junction unmatched. Here the CDR3 reads CSARDPASGRAYEQYF. The DNA for the CDR3 is TGCAGTGCTAGAGATCCCGCTAGCGGGAGGGCCTACGAGCAGTACTTC.

This clonotype has a handful of counts. The chain uses TRBV29-1 and TRBJ2-5; no firm D call. CDR1 SQVTM and CDR2 ANQGSEA come from the germline V gene. The CDR3 loop spans 13 amino acids. V lost 3 bases, J lost 5 bases, and 13 bases lay in between. CDR3 DNA sequence: TGCAGCGTTGATGTTAGGGCCTGGGAGACCCAGTACTTC. This gives the protein CSVDVRAWETQYF.

The chain recombines TRBV20-1 with TRBJ2-4, with no clear D. The tail of the sequence fits TRBJ2-7 better, so the J call may be wrong. This CDR3 comprises 12 residues. The germline gives CDR1 DFQATT, CDR2 SNEGSKA (reference sequence). CDR3 coding DNA: TGCAGTGCTAGGGATCAAGTTTCCGAGCAGTACTTC. Its protein is CSARDQVSEQYF.

At least ten counts were recorded for this clonotype. The chain carries TRBV5-1 and TRBJ2-3; D gene ambiguous. V was shortened by 4 bases and J by 3 bases, with 12 bases between the two germline ends. The CDR3 sequence is 14 residues long. Germline CDR1 and CDR2: SGHRS and YFSETQ. The CDR3 reads CASSPTERTDTQYF. In nucleotides, the CDR3 is TGCGCCAGCAGCCCTACGGAACGTACAGATACGCAGTATTTT.

With regard to this clonotype: Sequence at one end of the junction differs from germline and may be a read error. V is TRBV28 and J is TRBJ2-7; TRBD1 is a possible D gene (5 bases). The CDR3 sequence is 13 residues long. Germline CDR1 MDHEN, CDR2 SYDVKM. DNA of the CDR3: TGTGCCAGCAGTCTGGGGCCCCCCTACGGGCAGTACTTC. Translated: CASSLGPPYGQYF.

This clonotype was seen once. This chain links TRBV30 with TRBJ2-1, with D maybe TRBD2 (6 bases). From germline, CDR1 is GTSNPN and CDR2 SVGIG (reference sequence). This CDR3 spans 14 amino acids. The germline V and J ends were trimmed by 5 bases and 8 bases, with 19 bases remaining between them. CDR3 nucleotide sequence: TGTGCCTGGGACGGAGCAGCTGGCGGGGATGAGCAGTTCTTC. Translated: CAWDGAAGGDEQFF.

The V call is TRBV28, the J call TRBJ1-4; the D is unclear. The CDR3 spans 12 residues. Germline CDR1 and CDR2: MDHEN and SYDVKM. With 2 bases removed from V and 6 bases from J, the gap between germline ends came to 4 bases. The CDR3 region is CASSLIDEKLFF. The CDR3 coding sequence is TGTGCCAGCAGTTTAATAGATGAAAAACTGTTTTTT.

This chain links TRBV3-1 with TRBJ2-1; 12 bases are shared with TRBD1. V trimming: 1 base; J trimming: 6 bases; junction bases outside the gene matches: 4. The CDR3 has 16 amino acids. Germline V gene lookup returns CDR1 LGHDT and CDR2 YNNKEL (reference sequence). CDR3 protein: CASSQAGTGGFNEQFF. The CDR3 nucleotides are TGTGCCAGCAGCCAAGCAGGGACAGGGGGCTTCAATGAGCAGTTCTTC.

The chain carries TRBV6-2 or TRBV6-3 and TRBJ1-1, with D unresolved. CDR1 and CDR2 from the germline V gene are MNHEY and SVGEGT. V lost 1 base to trimming and J lost 1 base, with 7 bases between them. CDR3 length equals 14 residues. The CDR3 spells CASSYFAGNTEAFF. Here the CDR3 DNA reads TGTGCCAGCAGTTACTTCGCCGGGAACACTGAAGCTTTCTTT.

V gene TRBV28 combines with J gene TRBJ2-7; 8 positions agree with TRBD2. Per germline, CDR1 MDHEN and CDR2 SYDVKM. This CDR3 region has 14 residues. V lost 4 bases, J lost 5 bases, and 7 bases stayed unmatched. The CDR3: CASSSGGGVNEQYF. DNA for the CDR3: TGTGCCAGCAGTTCCGGGGGGGGCGTCAACGAGCAGTACTTC.

CDR3 sequence reads: CASRGQGEGEQFF. The CDR3 DNA reads TGCGCCAGCAGGGGGCAGGGGGAAGGTGAGCAGTTCTTC. The V call is TRBV5-1, the J call TRBJ2-1; 7 nucleotides match TRBD1. V gave up 5 bases and J gave up 9 bases; unmatched junction bases: 8. The CDR3 length is 13 residues. Germline CDR1 and CDR2: SGHRS and YFSETQ. The entire variable domain, with the rest obtained from reference TRBV5-1 and TRBJ2-1, is as follows: KAGVTQTPRYLIKTRGQQVTLSCSPISGHRSVSWYQQTPGQGLQFLFEYFSETQRNKGNFPGRFSGRQFSNSRSEMNVSTLELGDSALYLCASRGQGEGEQFFGPGTRLTVL.

Here the CDR3 reads CASSPHGGKEETQYF. DNA for the CDR3: TGTGCCAGCAGCCCCCACGGGGGGAAAGAAGAGACCCAGTACTTC. The genes are TRBV7-9 and TRBJ2-5; 7 bases fit TRBD2. CDR1 is SEHNR and CDR2 is FQNEAQ in the germline V gene (reference sequence). The CDR3 spans 15 residues. The junction had 9 bases not matched to a gene; V was cut back by 5 bases and J by 3 bases. Supplemented by reference TRBV7-9 and TRBJ2-5, the full variable domain reads DTGVSQNPRHKITKRGQNVTFRCDPISEHNRLYWYRQTLGQGPEFLTYFQNEAQLEKSRLLSDRFSAERPKGSFSTLEIQRTEQGDSAMYLCASSPHGGKEETQYFGPGTRLLVL.

This sequence joins TRBV9 and TRBJ2-1; D could derive from TRBD1 or TRBD2 (6 bases each). CDR3 length equals 15 residues. CDR1 SGDLS and CDR2 YYNGEE come from the germline V gene. The germline V and J ends were trimmed by 4 bases and 8 bases, with 19 bases remaining between them. The CDR3 spells CASSPRGEHRYEQFF. The CDR3 DNA is TGTGCCAGCAGCCCAAGGGGGGAACATCGCTATGAGCAGTTCTTC.

This clonotype has more than one count but fewer than ten. The J gene is TRBJ2-6, the V gene TRBV9; D might be TRBD2 (5 bases). The germline V gene has CDR1 SGDLS and CDR2 YYNGEE. Trimming removed 1 base at V and 0 bases at J, with 14 bases between. This CDR3 region has 18 residues. Here the CDR3 reads CASSVQRVLSSGANVLTF. The CDR3, as DNA: TGTGCCAGCAGCGTACAGAGGGTCCTAAGCTCTGGGGCCAACGTCCTGACTTTC.

This clonotype was counted a few times. V usage is TRBV7-2 and J usage is TRBJ2-7, with a possible D match to TRBD2 (7 bases). The J call may not be correct, given that the DNA end is closer to TRBJ2-5. The CDR3 extends over 15 amino acids. CDR1 is SGHTA and CDR2 is FQGNSA in the germline V gene. CDR3 loop: CASSLGGGSGETQYF. The DNA for the CDR3 is TGTGCCAGCAGCTTAGGGGGGGGCAGTGGAGAGACCCAGTACTTC.

This chain joins TRBV6-5 and TRBJ1-2; 10 nucleotides match TRBD1. V lost 5 bases to trimming and J lost 7 bases; unmatched junction nucleotides: 10. Germline V gene data show CDR1 as MNHEY and CDR2 as SVGAGI. This CDR3 has 15 residues. CDR3 sequence reads: CASSASDRGRGGYTF. CDR3 bases: TGTGCCAGCAGTGCCTCGGACAGGGGGAGAGGTGGCTACACCTTC.

The table lists this clonotype with a count of one. This chain joins TRBV5-1 and TRBJ2-5; D gene ambiguous. V was clipped by 6 bases and J by 2 bases, with 11 bases between them. CDR1 and CDR2 from the germline V gene are SGHRS and YFSETQ. The CDR3 runs to 13 residues. The CDR3 region has the DNA TGCGCCAGCACGACACACGTACAAGAGACCCAGTACTTC. This encodes CASTTHVQETQYF.

V is TRBV11-2 and J is TRBJ2-5; D gene ambiguous. CDR3 length: 15 residues. Germline assignment: CDR1 SGHAT and CDR2 FQNNGV. Trimming took off 6 bases at V and 2 bases at J, with 16 bases between the two ends. The CDR3 here is CASSLSVQTQETQYF. CDR3 nucleotides: TGTGCCAGCAGTCTATCCGTACAGACACAAGAGACCCAGTACTTC.

The rearrangement joins TRBV20-1 to TRBJ2-1; the match to TRBD2 covers 7 bases. Germline V gene sequence: CDR1 DFQATT, CDR2 SNEGSKA (reference sequence). Unmatched junction bases numbered 11, after V lost 6 bases and J lost 0 bases. The CDR3 extends over 16 amino acids. The CDR3 reads CSADLAGASSYNEQFF. CDR3 DNA sequence: TGCAGTGCCGACTTAGCGGGTGCCAGCTCCTACAATGAGCAGTTCTTC.

This clonotype has only a few counts. V gene TRBV12-3 or TRBV12-4 combines with J gene TRBJ1-4; D remains ambiguous. The CDR3 has 15 amino acids. V lost 5 bases and J 7 bases, leaving 17 bases between the germline ends. CDR3 protein: CASSRGGLIVEKLFF. The CDR3 region has the DNA TGTGCCAGCAGTCGAGGTGGTCTGATTGTTGAAAAACTGTTTTTT.

This clonotype has a single count. The chain is built from TRBV18 and TRBJ1-5; 7 bases agree with TRBD1. Per the germline V gene, CDR1 is KGHSH and CDR2 is LQKENI. J lost 1 base, V lost 3 bases, and 9 bases had no gene match. CDR3 length: 17 residues. The CDR3 is CASSPRGREYSNQPQHF. CDR3 DNA: TGTGCCAGCTCACCGAGGGGGCGGGAATACAGCAATCAGCCCCAGCATTTT.